What follows is one T cell receptor (beta chain) and its context. The sample originates from a study of blood T cell repertoires in COVID-19. About the study: Material from acute and convalescent COVID-19 was sourced from the United States, Italy and Spain. T cells, B-cell-depleted T cells, or PBMCs provided the cDNA or gDNA that served as material.

Sequencing was performed with immunoSEQ multiplex PCR; in TCRdb, only in-frame clones are kept and a portion is missing. The repertoire holds a few hundred thousand clones, with 91% as singletons. V gave up 1 base and J gave up 0 bases, with 13 bases separating them. The CDR3 is made up of 17 amino acids. Germline V gene lookup returns CDR1 MNHEY and CDR2 SVGEGT. Enrolment of Seattle patients took place during active infection, and they were followed longitudinally. Sequencing was carried out using peripheral blood. The V gene is TRBV6-2 or TRBV6-3, the J gene TRBJ2-1; D perhaps matches TRBD2 (6 bases). This sequence was found in a person aged 18-29 years with COVID-19, enrolled during active disease. The CDR3 sequence is CASSYLNMGGSYNEQFF. CDR3 nucleotides: TGTGCCAGCAGTTACTTAAACATGGGAGGCTCCTACAATGAGCAGTTCTTC.